The source of this T cell receptor beta chain is a study of T cells of healthy individuals. In TCRdb, the 5' RACE reads were re-called with MiXCR into one record per CDR3 protein. Found here are 55,000 to 65,000 distinct CDR3 sequences, 15% to 20% of them singletons; the top ten hold approximately 4.7%. This clonotype was detected ten times or more. Trimming took 4 bases from V and 0 from J; bases not matched to a gene: 14. The CDR3 consists of 19 residues. Germline V gives CDR1 SGDLS, CDR2 YYNGEE. The clonotype comes from a human donor in good health. V and J are TRBV9 and TRBJ2-2; 8 bases are shared with TRBD2. CDR3 DNA: TGTGCCAGCAGCTCCCCCCAGGGGCGCGGGGGGTCGAACACCGGGGAGCTGTTTTTT. This translates into CASSSPQGRGGSNTGELFF.